The entry below gives a single TCR beta chain sequence along with its context. Its antigen remains unknown. This specimen belongs to a study of radiation and T cells in renal cell carcinoma. Noted time point: blood 2 weeks post-SBRT. This sample's treatment: 15 Gy SBRT to primary tumor, nephrectomy 4 weeks later. After SBRT, blood was collected at 2 and 4 weeks, plus baseline. The tumor was a clear cell renal cell carcinoma. V gave up 0 bases and J gave up 0 bases, with 18 bases separating them. The CDR3 covers 18 residues. Germline CDR1 reads SGHRS; CDR2 reads YFSETQ. Profiled with immunoSEQ multiplex PCR; TCRdb holds only in-frame clones, not every one. The sample records tens of thousands of clones, more than 65% being singletons. General study points: Top tumor clonotypes rose in blood 2 weeks post-radiation, then contracted. Pretreatment tumor biopsies were lacking, so baseline clonotypes are unknown.

The chain uses TRBV5-1 and TRBJ2-5; no reliable D call. Sequencing was performed on blood, taken from a patient whose treatment included radiotherapy and nephrectomy. This clonotype was sampled from a man between 60 and 75 years old with renal cell carcinoma. The CDR3 DNA follows: TGCGCCAGCAGCTTGGGATTTTCGGCAGGTTCGTACCAAGAGACCCAGTACTTC. Its translation: CASSLGFSAGSYQETQYF. Looking up the rest from reference TRBV5-1 and TRBJ2-5 gives the full variable domain: KAGVTQTPRYLIKTRGQQVTLSCSPISGHRSVSWYQQTPGQGLQFLFEYFSETQRNKGNFPGRFSGRQFSNSRSEMNVSTLELGDSALYLCASSLGFSAGSYQETQYFGPGTRLLVL.